This TCR beta chain was sequenced in a study of blood T cell repertoires in COVID-19. Background on the study: Sources were T cells, B-cell-depleted T cells, or PBMCs; the material itself was cDNA or gDNA.

The CDR3 covers 16 residues. Germline-derived CDR1 and CDR2 are MGHRA and YSYEKL. V lost 1 base, J lost 5 bases, and 5 bases stayed unmatched. Assay used: immunoSEQ multiplex PCR; TCRdb lists only in-frame clones, some missing. The profile shows around 190,000 clones, approximately 90% of them singletons. Ages ranged from roughly 18 to 100 years, with residence in some 25 US areas. This chain connects TRBV4-1 to TRBJ2-1; the match to TRBD2 covers 10 bases. The sample consisted of PBMCs or T cells enriched from blood (not recorded which). This TCR was sampled from a man aged 18 to 35 with acute COVID-19. The CDR3 loop is CASSQVPAGGDNEQFF. The CDR3 nucleotides read TGCGCCAGCAGCCAAGTCCCAGCGGGAGGGGACAATGAGCAGTTCTTC.